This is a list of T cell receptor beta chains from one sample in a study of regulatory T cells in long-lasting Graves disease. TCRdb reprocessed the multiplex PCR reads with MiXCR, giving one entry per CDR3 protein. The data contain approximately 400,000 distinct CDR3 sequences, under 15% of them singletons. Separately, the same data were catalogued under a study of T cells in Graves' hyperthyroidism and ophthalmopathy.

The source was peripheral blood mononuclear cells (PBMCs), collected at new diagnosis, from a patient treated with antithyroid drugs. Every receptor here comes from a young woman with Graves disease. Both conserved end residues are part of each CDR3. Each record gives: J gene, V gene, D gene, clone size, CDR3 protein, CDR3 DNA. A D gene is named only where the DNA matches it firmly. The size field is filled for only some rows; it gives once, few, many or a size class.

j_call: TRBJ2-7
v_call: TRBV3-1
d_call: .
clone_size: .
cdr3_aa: CASSQETFGRGVGEQYF
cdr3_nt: TGTGCCAGCAGCCAAGAGACCTTCGGCAGGGGAGTGGGCGAGCAGTACTTC

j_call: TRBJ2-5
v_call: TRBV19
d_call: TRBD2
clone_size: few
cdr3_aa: CASRRLAGEETQYF
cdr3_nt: TGTGCCAGTAGGAGACTAGCGGGAGAAGAGACCCAGTACTTC

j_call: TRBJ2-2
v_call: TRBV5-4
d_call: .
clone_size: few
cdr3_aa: CASSLPRLGGTGELFF
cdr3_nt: TGTGCCAGCAGCTTGCCGCGACTAGGGGGGACCGGGGAGCTGTTTTTT

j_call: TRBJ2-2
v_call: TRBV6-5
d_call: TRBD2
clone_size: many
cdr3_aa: CASSWPAGGTGELFF
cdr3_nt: TGTGCCAGCAGTTGGCCAGCGGGAGGGACCGGGGAGCTGTTTTTT

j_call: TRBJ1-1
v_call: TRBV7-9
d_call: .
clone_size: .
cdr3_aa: CASSAFTEAFF
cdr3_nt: TGTGCCAGCAGCGCCTTCACTGAAGCTTTCTTT

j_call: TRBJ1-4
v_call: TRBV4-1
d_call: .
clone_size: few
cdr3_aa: CASSQEGAREKLFF
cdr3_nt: TGCGCCAGCAGCCAAGAAGGGGCTCGGGAAAAACTGTTTTTT

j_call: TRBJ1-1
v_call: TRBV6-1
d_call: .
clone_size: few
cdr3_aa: CAKSWIGTEAFF
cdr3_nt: TGTGCCAAGTCATGGATTGGCACTGAAGCTTTCTTT

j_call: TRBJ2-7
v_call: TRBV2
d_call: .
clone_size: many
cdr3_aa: CASSFIHEQYF
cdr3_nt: TGTGCCAGCAGTTTTATACACGAGCAGTACTTC

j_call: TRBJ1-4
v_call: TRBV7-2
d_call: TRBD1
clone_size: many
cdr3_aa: CASSSNRGRTNEKLFF
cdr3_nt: TGTGCCAGCAGCTCTAACAGGGGGCGGACTAATGAAAAACTGTTTTTT

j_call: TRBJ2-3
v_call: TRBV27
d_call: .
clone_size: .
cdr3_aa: CASSLSPRTDTQYF
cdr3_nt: TGTGCCAGCAGTTTATCGCCTCGCACAGATACGCAGTATTTT

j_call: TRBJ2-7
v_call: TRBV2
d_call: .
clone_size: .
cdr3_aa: CASSRDCEEKQYF
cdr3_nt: TGTGCCAGCAGTAGGGACTGCGAGGAGAAGCAGTACTTC

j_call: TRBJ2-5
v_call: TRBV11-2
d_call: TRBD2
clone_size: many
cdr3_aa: CASSQVGRVETQYF
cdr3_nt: TGTGCCAGCAGCCAAGTGGGGAGGGTTGAGACCCAGTACTTC

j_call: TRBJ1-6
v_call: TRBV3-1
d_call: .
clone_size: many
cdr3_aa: CASSQMRGGSSPLHF
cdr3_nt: TGTGCCAGCAGCCAAATGCGCGGGGGCTCTTCACCCCTCCACTTT

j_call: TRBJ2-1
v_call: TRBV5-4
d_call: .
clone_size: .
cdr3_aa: CASSLTLAEGEQFF
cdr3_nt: TGTGCCAGCAGCTTGACACTAGCCGAGGGTGAGCAGTTCTTC

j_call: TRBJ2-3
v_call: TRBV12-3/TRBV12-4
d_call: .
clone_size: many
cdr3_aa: CASSLGGIDTQYF
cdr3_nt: TGTGCCAGCAGTTTAGGTGGCATTGATACGCAGTATTTT